This TCR beta chain is drawn from a study of cytomegalovirus exposure and HLA in healthy donors. Study at large: Earlier, approximately 180 million T cells were analyzed, and some 120 million unique TCR beta sequences were found among them.

The study, taken as a whole, reports: Later analysis found that TCR beta chains associated with HLA were more clonally expanded than other, equally common chains.

PCR involved 60 Vbeta and 13 Jbeta primers. Clones were sequenced by immunoSEQ multiplex PCR, and TCRdb holds only the in-frame ones, with some missing. The data contain about 160,000 clones, approximately 79% of them singletons. With regard to this clone: Its target is unknown.

V was pared by 0 bases and J by 6 bases, with 2 bases of the junction left unmatched. The CDR3 has 13 residues. Germline V gene lookup returns CDR1 LGHNA and CDR2 YNFKEQ. Nominally healthy donors were sampled, though unrecorded immune exposures were likely. The source of this sequence is a middle-aged man in good health and CMV-seronegative. The sample consisted of PBMCs. This rearrangement joins TRBV4-2 to TRBJ2-7; 7 bases are a match to TRBD1. This CDR3 is CASSQENRGEQYF. CDR3 nucleotide sequence: TGTGCCAGCAGCCAAGAAAACAGGGGCGAGCAGTACTTC.